Below are 15 T cell receptor beta chains sequenced from a single sample in a study of T cell responses to AZD1222 COVID-19 vaccine. Profiling relied on immunoSEQ multiplex PCR, and the TCRdb table lists in-frame clones only, not all of them. This table has tens of thousands of clones, 85% appearing once. Sequenced here: peripheral blood, sampled on day 0 of AZD1222 vaccination. Receptors originate from an adult in good health.

The chain has TRBV27 and TRBJ1-5; D call uncertain. The CDR3 extends over 15 amino acids. V lost 2 bases and J 0 bases, leaving 8 bases between the germline ends. The germline gives CDR1 MNHEY, CDR2 SMNVEV (reference sequence). CDR3 protein: CASSLNGDSNQPQHF. In nucleotides, the CDR3 is TGTGCCAGCAGTTTAAATGGGGATAGCAATCAGCCCCAGCATTTT.

The gene calls are TRBV7-2 and TRBJ1-3; unclear D gene. V shed 5 bases and J shed 0 bases, with 14 bases lying between them. The CDR3 is 16 amino acids. Looked up from germline, CDR1 is SGHTA and CDR2 is FQGNSA. The CDR3 sequence is CASSRLPGNSGNTIYF. DNA of the CDR3: TGTGCCAGCAGCCGTCTCCCGGGCAACTCTGGAAACACCATATATTTT.

The rearrangement links TRBV27 to TRBJ2-3; TRBD2 matches 9 bases. The CDR3 has 19 amino acids. Germline V CDR1 and CDR2: MNHEY, SMNVEV (reference sequence). The V gene end was trimmed by 4 bases and the J gene end by 2 bases; junction bases not matched to a gene: 16. DNA for the CDR3: TGTGCCAGCAGTTCCACCCGGGTTCAATTAGCGGGGGTCACAGATACGCAGTATTTT. It is translated as CASSSTRVQLAGVTDTQYF.

The V gene is TRBV7-3, the J gene TRBJ2-2, with D perhaps matching TRBD1 or TRBD2 (5 bases each). The CDR3 is made up of 14 amino acids. Germline CDR1 reads SGHTA; CDR2 reads FQGTGA. Trimming pared 5 bases from V and 7 bases from J, leaving 14 bases between. This CDR3 reads CASSGDANLGELFF. The CDR3 DNA reads as TGTGCCAGCAGCGGGGACGCTAATCTCGGGGAGCTGTTTTTT. The complete variable domain, with remaining parts taken from reference TRBV7-3 and TRBJ2-2, reads GAGVSQTPSNKVTEKGKYVELRCDPISGHTALYWYRQSLGQGPEFLIYFQGTGAADDSGLPNDRFFAVRPEGSVSTLKIQRTERGDSAVYLCASSGDANLGELFFGEGSRLTVL.

The J gene is TRBJ1-1, the V gene TRBV6-1, with 7 bases fitting TRBD1. Trimming at V came to 2 bases and at J to 7 bases, leaving 7 bases not matched to a gene. CDR1 and CDR2 from the germline V gene are MNHNS and SASEGT. The CDR3 spans 14 residues. CDR3: CASSEKGRGDEAFF. CDR3 nucleotide sequence: TGTGCCAGCAGTGAAAAGGGCAGGGGGGATGAAGCTTTCTTT.

The rearrangement joins TRBV11-3 to TRBJ1-2; maybe TRBD1 (6 bases). Germline V gene data show CDR1 as SGHNT and CDR2 as YENEEA. The CDR3 spans 15 residues. V lost 1 base, J lost 3 bases, and 12 bases lay in between. The CDR3 loop reads CASSLVDRSDYGYTF. As DNA, the CDR3 is TGTGCCAGCAGCTTAGTCGACAGGTCTGACTATGGCTACACCTTC. Combining the CDR3 with reference TRBV11-3 and TRBJ1-2 gives the whole variable domain EAGVVQSPRYKIIEKKQPVAFWCNPISGHNTLYWYLQNLGQGPELLIRYENEEAVDDSQLPKDRFSAERLKGVDSTLKIQPAELGDSAVYLCASSLVDRSDYGYTFGSGTRLTVV.

The rearrangement uses TRBV13 and TRBJ2-5; 8 bases are shared with TRBD2. The CDR3 covers 15 residues. Per the germline V gene, CDR1 is PRHDT and CDR2 is FYEKMQ (reference sequence). The junction had 2 bases not matched to a gene; V was cut back by 0 bases and J by 2 bases. In DNA, the CDR3 is TGTGCCAGCAGCTTAGGATTAGCGGGGCAAGAGACCCAGTACTTC. Translated: CASSLGLAGQETQYF.

This chain links TRBV5-1 with TRBJ2-7, with D uncertain. The germline V gene has CDR1 SGHRS and CDR2 YFSETQ. The length of the CDR3 is 17 residues. V lost 1 base and J 2 bases, leaving 19 bases between the germline ends. The CDR3 bases are TGCGCCAGCAGCTTGAGGGCGGTGGCAGGCGGAACCTACGAGCAGTACTTC. Translation: CASSLRAVAGGTYEQYF.

This clone was recorded once. The chain links TRBV12-5 to TRBJ2-5; D possibly corresponds to TRBD2 (6 bases). This CDR3 contains 14 residues. Germline V gene data show CDR1 as LGHNT and CDR2 as FRNRAP. V lost 6 bases to trimming and J lost 1 base, with 12 bases between them. The CDR3 region has the DNA TGTGCTAGTGGGGAGGGGACCCCCCAAGAGACCCAGTACTTC. Protein: CASGEGTPQETQYF.

The chain is built from TRBV7-6 and TRBJ2-7; 7 bases are shared with TRBD1. CDR3 size: 14 residues. Per germline, CDR1 SGHVS and CDR2 FNYEAQ. The J segment lost 0 bases and the V segment lost 3 bases, leaving 2 bases of the junction unmatched. The CDR3 here is CASSLDRTSYEQYF. The CDR3 nucleotides are TGTGCCAGCAGCTTGGACAGGACCTCCTACGAGCAGTACTTC.

The rearrangement links TRBV24-1 to TRBJ2-5; D is ambiguous. The CDR3 consists of 12 residues. V lost 4 bases and J lost 1, with 3 bases in between. The germline V gene has CDR1 KGHDR and CDR2 SFDVKD. CDR3 in amino acids: CATSDPQETQYF. The CDR3 DNA is TGTGCCACCAGTGACCCCCAAGAGACCCAGTACTTC.

The CDR3 spells CASSPPTTNYGYTF. Written as DNA, the CDR3 is TGTGCCAGCAGCCCGCCAACAACCAACTATGGCTACACCTTC. The chain has TRBV3-1 (or the pseudogene TRBV3-2) and TRBJ1-2; D remains unclear. Germline values: CDR1 LGHDT, CDR2 YNNKEL (reference sequence). V shed 4 bases and J shed 2 bases, with 11 bases lying between them. This CDR3 comprises 14 residues.

The chain employs TRBV27 and TRBJ1-4; 11 nucleotides agree with TRBD1. There are 17 residues in the CDR3. The germline V gene has CDR1 MNHEY and CDR2 SMNVEV (reference sequence). V lost 5 bases to trimming and J lost 7 bases; unmatched junction nucleotides: 12. For the CDR3, the DNA is TGTGCCAGCAGTCTCCTTATTCCGGGACAGGGGGGTGAAAAACTGTTTTTT. Translated, it gives CASSLLIPGQGGEKLFF.

The DNA for the CDR3 is TGTGCCAGCAGCTTAGCCGGACAGGGGGCTTACGAGCAGTACTTC. This sequence encodes CASSLAGQGAYEQYF. The chain is built from TRBV7-2 and TRBJ2-7; 11 bases line up with TRBD1. Looked up from germline, CDR1 is SGHTA and CDR2 is FQGNSA. The CDR3 has 15 amino acids. With V trimmed by 0 bases and J by 4 bases, 2 bases remained unmatched.

The J gene is TRBJ2-2, the V gene TRBV30; tentatively, D is TRBD1 (6 bases). Between the trimmed V and J ends, which lost 4 bases and 5 bases, there was a span of 8 bases. The CDR3 contains 12 residues. Germline assignment: CDR1 GTSNPN and CDR2 SVGIG (reference sequence). CDR3 in DNA: TGTGCCTGGAACGACAGGACCGGGGAGCTGTTTTTT. Translating it yields CAWNDRTGELFF.